This TCR beta chain was retrieved from a study of T cell repertoires in cytomegalovirus infection. Study-level background: Recently identified HLA-C-restricted CMV epitopes were among the peptides used. Indications came from public TCR beta signatures; they pointed to CMV infection and to a matching HLA type. Regarding the study as a whole: Within the response measured ex vivo, HLA-C-restricted CMV-specific TCR beta clonotypes were dominant.

TCRdb reprocessed the reads with MiXCR, giving one entry per CDR3 protein. Of 250,000 to 300,000 distinct CDR3 sequences in the sample, under 25% are singletons; the top ten hold 15% to 20%. The CDR3 loop spans 11 amino acids. With 6 bases removed from V and 5 bases from J, the gap between germline ends came to 7 bases. In the case of this clonotype: The target antigen is unknown.

This TCR derives from a human donor in good health (CMV status not recorded). Some clones in this sample may be carry-over from other donors' samples. V gene TRBV12-3 or TRBV12-4 combines with J gene TRBJ2-5; D not resolved. The starting material was cultured PBMCs, obtained from culture after CMV antigen stimulation. CDR3 amino acids: CASRHTETQYF. The CDR3 DNA reads as TGTGCCAGCAGACACACGGAGACCCAGTACTTC.